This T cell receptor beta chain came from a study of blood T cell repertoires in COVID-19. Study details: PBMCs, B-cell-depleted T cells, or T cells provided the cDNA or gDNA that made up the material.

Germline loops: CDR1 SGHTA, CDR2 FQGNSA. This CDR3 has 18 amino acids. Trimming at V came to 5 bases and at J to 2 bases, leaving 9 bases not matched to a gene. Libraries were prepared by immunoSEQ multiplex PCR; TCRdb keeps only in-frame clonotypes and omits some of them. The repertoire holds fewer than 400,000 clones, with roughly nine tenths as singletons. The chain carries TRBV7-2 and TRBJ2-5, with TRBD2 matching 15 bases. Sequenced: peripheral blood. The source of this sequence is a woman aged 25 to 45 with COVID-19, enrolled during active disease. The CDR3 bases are TGTGCCAGCAGCCTACTGGGACTAGCGGGGGGACCTCAAGAGACCCAGTACTTC. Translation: CASSLLGLAGGPQETQYF.